What follows are 4 T cell receptor beta chains derived from one specimen sequenced in a study of radiotherapy plus CTLA-4 blockade in lung cancer (dated by TCRdb to the late 2010s). Preparation of the library involved the immunoSEQ multiplex PCR assay. Sourced from immuneACCESS, this table was stored by TCRdb with only in-frame sequences that have V and J called. A share of the clones is absent; for the studies checked, an unresolved V gene accounts for under half, and the remainder has no known explanation. The sample table contains tens of thousands of clones; only one count was recorded for approximately 79% of them. Around 10% of the sample is held by the ten biggest clonotypes. The starting material was peripheral blood, obtained from a patient treated with radiotherapy plus ipilimumab. Receptor source: a human donor with non-small cell lung cancer who had stable disease on radiotherapy plus ipilimumab.

This clone was found once. The rearrangement joins TRBV19 to TRBJ2-6, with 12 nucleotides matching TRBD1. V trimming: 10 bases; J trimming: 4 bases; junction bases outside the gene matches: 8. From germline, CDR1 is LNHDA and CDR2 SQIVND (reference sequence). The CDR3 consists of 16 residues. The CDR3 DNA is TGTGCCACGTCCGGGACAGGGGGCTCCGGGGCCAACGTCCTGACTTTC. Protein sequence: CATSGTGGSGANVLTF.

This clone came up a few times. The V call is TRBV19, the J call TRBJ2-7, with unresolved D. Germline CDR1 and CDR2: LNHDA and SQIVND (reference sequence). The CDR3 contains 15 residues. Trimming took 5 bases from V and 4 from J, leaving 18 bases between them. This CDR3 reads CASSPRQEWKYEQYF. CDR3 nucleotide sequence: TGTGCCAGTAGTCCCCGCCAGGAATGGAAGTACGAGCAGTACTTC.

The rearrangement uses TRBV11-3 and TRBJ2-1; TRBD2 matches at 7 bases. Germline V gives CDR1 SGHNT, CDR2 YENEEA. Trimming removed 5 bases from V and 10 bases from J; junction bases left unmatched: 5. The CDR3 has 12 amino acids. The CDR3 DNA is TGTGCCAGCAGCCCGGGAGGAGGAGAGCAGTTCTTC. Translation gives CASSPGGGEQFF.

This chain links TRBV2 with TRBJ1-5; D is ambiguous. Trimming took off 4 bases at V and 2 bases at J, with 12 bases between the two ends. The CDR3 spans 15 residues. Per germline, CDR1 SNHLY and CDR2 FYNNEI. This CDR3 is CASSGYVLRNQPQHF. The CDR3 nucleotides read TGTGCCAGCAGTGGGTACGTTCTACGCAATCAGCCCCAGCATTTT.